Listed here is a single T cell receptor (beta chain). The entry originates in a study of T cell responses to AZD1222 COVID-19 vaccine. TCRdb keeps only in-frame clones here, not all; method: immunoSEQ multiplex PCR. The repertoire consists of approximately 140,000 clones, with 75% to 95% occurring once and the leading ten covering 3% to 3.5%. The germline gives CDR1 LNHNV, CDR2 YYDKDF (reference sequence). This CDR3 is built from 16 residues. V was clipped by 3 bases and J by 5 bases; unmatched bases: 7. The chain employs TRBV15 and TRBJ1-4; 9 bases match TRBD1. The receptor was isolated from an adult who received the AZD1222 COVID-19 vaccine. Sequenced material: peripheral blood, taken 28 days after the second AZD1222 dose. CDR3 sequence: CATSSSKGQGNEKLFF. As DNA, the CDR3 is TGTGCCACCAGCAGCTCGAAGGGACAGGGAAATGAAAAACTGTTTTTT.